This T cell receptor (beta chain) was profiled in a study of shared clonotypes between healthy human individuals. Study results and caveats: Naive CD4 clonotype sharing across a handful of donors was 4% to 5.5%. Clonotypes which were not shared had lower generation probabilities than clonotypes that all four donors shared.

Clones were sequenced by immunoSEQ multiplex PCR, and TCRdb holds only the in-frame ones, with some missing. The table shows under 650,000 clones, with less than 96% occurring only once. The CDR3 is made up of 17 amino acids. V trimming: 1 base; J trimming: 0 bases; junction bases outside the gene matches: 2. Per germline, CDR1 LGHNA and CDR2 YNFKEQ. On this clone itself: Its antigen is still unknown.

The chain has TRBV4-2 and TRBJ2-3; 12 nucleotides align to TRBD2. The receptor was derived from a woman aged 25 to 45 in good health. Sequenced material: naive CD4+ T cells sorted from blood. The subset: CD45RA+ positively selected. The CDR3 bases are TGTGCCAGCAGCCAAGGGACTAGCGGGACTAGCACAGATACGCAGTATTTT. Its protein product is CASSQGTSGTSTDTQYF.